This T cell receptor (beta chain) stems from a study of T cell changes during pregnancy in multiple sclerosis. The junction had 5 bases not matched to a gene; V was cut back by 6 bases and J by 3 bases. This CDR3 region has 14 residues. Per germline, CDR1 SGHDN and CDR2 FVKESK. The table came from immunoSEQ multiplex PCR; TCRdb's copy has only in-frame clones and leaves some out. The table has 90,000 or so clones, about 92% seen once. This sequence originates from a female donor with multiple sclerosis, enrolled in a pregnancy study. The genes are TRBV14 and TRBJ2-1; 7 bases match TRBD1. The sequencing used peripheral blood, collected in the first trimester of pregnancy. For the CDR3, the DNA is TGTGCCAGCAGTCCCCGGGACAGCTACAATGAGCAGTTCTTC. It translates to CASSPRDSYNEQFF.